This T cell receptor beta chain derives from a study of T cell responses to AZD1222 COVID-19 vaccine. To note about this clone: Its specificity is not known.

The CDR3 has 14 residues. Germline-derived CDR1 and CDR2 are SGDLS and YYNGEE. Between the trimmed V and J ends, which lost 2 bases and 0 bases, there was a span of 9 bases. Assay: immunoSEQ multiplex PCR; the TCRdb copy retains only in-frame clones and omits some. Altogether 150,000 to 200,000 clones are present, around 87% being singletons, with the ten largest covering about 3%. The study, taken as a whole, reports: At 160-218 and 743-854, vaccine-associated CD4 TCRs were dominant, and they spanned spike. Repertoire sampling occurred only after the peak T cell response. Among AZD1222 vaccinees, only six or seven were seropositive at baseline.

The chain couples TRBV9 to TRBJ2-7; a weak D match, TRBD1 (7 bases). The specimen was peripheral blood, collected on day 0 of MenACWY control vaccination. This clonotype was sampled from an adult in good health. The CDR3 coding sequence is TGTGCCAGCAGCGTGCGGGACAGCTCCTACGAGCAGTACTTC. This sequence encodes CASSVRDSSYEQYF.